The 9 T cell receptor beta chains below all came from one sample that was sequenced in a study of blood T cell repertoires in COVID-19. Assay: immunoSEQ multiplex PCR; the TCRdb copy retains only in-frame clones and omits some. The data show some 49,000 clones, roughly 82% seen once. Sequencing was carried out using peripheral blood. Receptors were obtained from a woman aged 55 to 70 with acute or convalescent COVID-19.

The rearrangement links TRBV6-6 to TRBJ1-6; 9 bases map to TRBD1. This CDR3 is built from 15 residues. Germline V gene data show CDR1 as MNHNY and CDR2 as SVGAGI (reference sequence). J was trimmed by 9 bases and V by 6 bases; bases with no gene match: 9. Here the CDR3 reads CASSPSTGGSSPLHF. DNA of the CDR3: TGTGCCAGCAGCCCCTCGACAGGGGGGTCTTCACCCCTCCACTTT.

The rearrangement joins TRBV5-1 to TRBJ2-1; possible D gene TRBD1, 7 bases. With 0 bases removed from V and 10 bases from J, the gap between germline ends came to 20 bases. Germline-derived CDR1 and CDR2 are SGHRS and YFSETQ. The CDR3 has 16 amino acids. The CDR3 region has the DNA TGCGCCAGCAGCTTGGCCAGGGGGGCTTTGGGCGGCGAGCAGTTCTTC. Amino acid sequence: CASSLARGALGGEQFF.

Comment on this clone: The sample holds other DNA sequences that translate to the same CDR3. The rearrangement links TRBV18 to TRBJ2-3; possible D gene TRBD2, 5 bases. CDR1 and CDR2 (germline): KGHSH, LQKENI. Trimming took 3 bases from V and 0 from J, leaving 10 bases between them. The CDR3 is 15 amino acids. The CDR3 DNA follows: TGTGCCAGCTCACCTGCGACGGGAAGCACAGATACGCAGTATTTT. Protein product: CASSPATGSTDTQYF.

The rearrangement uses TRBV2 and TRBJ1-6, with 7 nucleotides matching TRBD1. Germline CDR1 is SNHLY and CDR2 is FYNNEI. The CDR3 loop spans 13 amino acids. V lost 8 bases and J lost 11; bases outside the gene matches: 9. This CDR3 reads CASSDREKTPLHF. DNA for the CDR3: TGTGCCAGCTCCGACAGGGAAAAGACACCCCTCCACTTT.

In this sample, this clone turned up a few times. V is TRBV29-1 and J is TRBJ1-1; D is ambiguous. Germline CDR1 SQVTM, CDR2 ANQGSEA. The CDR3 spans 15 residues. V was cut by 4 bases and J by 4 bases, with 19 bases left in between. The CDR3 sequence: CSVAAERLVGTEAFF. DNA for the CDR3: TGCAGCGTTGCTGCAGAGCGGCTGGTAGGCACTGAAGCTTTCTTT.

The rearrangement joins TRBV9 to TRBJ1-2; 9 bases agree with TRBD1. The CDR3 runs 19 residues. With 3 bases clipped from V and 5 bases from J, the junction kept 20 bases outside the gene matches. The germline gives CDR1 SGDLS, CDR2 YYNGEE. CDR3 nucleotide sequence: TGTGCCAGCAGCGAAGAAGGGACAGGGATTAGTCATTTCCCTTATGGCTACACCTTC. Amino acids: CASSEEGTGISHFPYGYTF.

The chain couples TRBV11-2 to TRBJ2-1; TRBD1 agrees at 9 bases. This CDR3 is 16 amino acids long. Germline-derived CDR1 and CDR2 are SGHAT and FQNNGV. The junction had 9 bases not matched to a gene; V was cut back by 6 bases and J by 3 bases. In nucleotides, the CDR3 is TGTGCCAGCAGGTTCCGGGACAGGGCCTTCTACAATGAGCAGTTCTTC. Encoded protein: CASRFRDRAFYNEQFF. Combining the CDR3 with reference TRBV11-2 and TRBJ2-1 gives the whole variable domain EAGVAQSPRYKIIEKRQSVAFWCNPISGHATLYWYQQILGQGPKLLIQFQNNGVVDDSQLPKDRFSAERLKGVDSTLKIQPAKLEDSAVYLCASRFRDRAFYNEQFFGPGTRLTVL.

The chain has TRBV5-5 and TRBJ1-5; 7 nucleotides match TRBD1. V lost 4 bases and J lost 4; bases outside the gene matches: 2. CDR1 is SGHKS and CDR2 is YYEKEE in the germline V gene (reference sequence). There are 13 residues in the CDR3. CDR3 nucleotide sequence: TGTGCCAGCAGCCGGACAGGTAATCAGCCCCAGCATTTT. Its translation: CASSRTGNQPQHF.

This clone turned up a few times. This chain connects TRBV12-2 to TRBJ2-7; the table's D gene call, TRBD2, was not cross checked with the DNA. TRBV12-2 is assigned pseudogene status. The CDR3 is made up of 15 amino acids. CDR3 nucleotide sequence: TGTGCAAGTCGCTTAAGGGGAGTCGGGAGGATCGAGCAGTACTTC. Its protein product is CASRLRGVGRIEQYF.